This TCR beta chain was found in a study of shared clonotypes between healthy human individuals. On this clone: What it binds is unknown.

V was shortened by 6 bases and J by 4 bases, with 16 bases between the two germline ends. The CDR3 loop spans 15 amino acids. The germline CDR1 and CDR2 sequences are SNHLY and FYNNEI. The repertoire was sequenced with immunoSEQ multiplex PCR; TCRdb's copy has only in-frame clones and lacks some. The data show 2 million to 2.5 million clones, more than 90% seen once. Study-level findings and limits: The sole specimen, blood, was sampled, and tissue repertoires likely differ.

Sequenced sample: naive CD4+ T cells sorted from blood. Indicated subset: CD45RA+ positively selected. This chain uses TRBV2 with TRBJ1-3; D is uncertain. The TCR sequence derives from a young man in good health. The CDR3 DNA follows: TGTGCCAGCAGCCGAGACCGTCCTCTAGGAAACACCATATATTTT. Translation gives CASSRDRPLGNTIYF.